This T cell receptor (beta chain) is from a study of blood T cell repertoires in COVID-19. Study-wide background: Sample material is recorded as cDNA or gDNA derived from T cells, B-cell-depleted T cells, or PBMCs.

A few counts support this clone. Only in-frame clones appear in the TCRdb table, and some are missing; sequencing was by immunoSEQ multiplex PCR. This table holds 150,000 to 200,000 clones, 81% found once. This CDR3 has 15 amino acids. Germline V CDR1 and CDR2: LNHDA, SQIVND (reference sequence). V gave up 7 bases and J gave up 5 bases, with 17 bases separating them. The receptor comes from a woman older than 75 with COVID-19, enrolled during active disease. The J gene is TRBJ2-2, the V gene TRBV19, with no clear D. The specimen was peripheral blood. The CDR3 DNA reads as TGTGCCAGTACCCGAAAAGAACTAATAACCGGGGAGCTGTTTTTT. Its protein product is CASTRKELITGELFF. The whole variable domain, filled in from reference TRBV19 and TRBJ2-2, reads DGGITQSPKYLFRKEGQNVTLSCEQNLNHDAMYWYRQDPGQGLRLIYYSQIVNDFQKGDIAEGYSVSREKKESFPLTVTSAQKNPTAFYLCASTRKELITGELFFGEGSRLTVL.